The 7 T cell receptor beta chains below were found in one sample sequenced in a study of cytomegalovirus exposure and HLA in healthy donors. A multiplex PCR was run with 60 Vbeta primers and 13 Jbeta primers. Repertoires were generated with immunoSEQ multiplex PCR, while TCRdb's copy carries only in-frame clones and drops some. Among approximately 200,000 clones, about four fifths were seen once, and the ten largest hold around 1.6%. Sequences were obtained from PBMCs. The receptor source for this set is a girl under 18 in good health and CMV-seropositive.

The V call is TRBV4-3, the J call TRBJ1-3; 7 bases line up with TRBD1. Germline V gene data show CDR1 as LGHNA and CDR2 as YSLEER. CDR3 length: 18 amino acids. V trimming: 2 bases; J trimming: 1 base; junction bases outside the gene matches: 11. CDR3 sequence: CASSQSIRTGVSGNTIYF. Here the CDR3 DNA reads TGCGCCAGCAGCCAATCCATACGGACAGGAGTATCTGGAAACACCATATATTTT.

Only a few counts were recorded for this clone. V and J are TRBV11-3 and TRBJ2-7; the D gene is possibly TRBD2 (5 bases). The CDR3 is 14 amino acids. Germline V CDR1 and CDR2: SGHNT, YENEEA. The V end lost 5 bases, the J end lost 6 bases, and 17 bases lay between the germline ends. DNA for the CDR3: TGTGCCAGCAGCCATAAAACCCCGGGGAGCGAGCAGTACTTC. It codes for CASSHKTPGSEQYF.

This chain links TRBV19 with TRBJ2-5; 11 positions match TRBD2. The CDR3 totals 17 residues. The V gene end was trimmed by 5 bases and the J gene end by 4 bases; junction bases not matched to a gene: 12. The germline V gene has CDR1 LNHDA and CDR2 SQIVND (reference sequence). The CDR3 here is CASSGARLAGLGETQYF. DNA of the CDR3: TGTGCCAGTAGTGGGGCCCGACTAGCGGGGTTAGGAGAGACCCAGTACTTC.

This clone showed up just once. The chain couples TRBV7-2 to TRBJ2-3, with 8 bases that match TRBD2. The J segment lost 6 bases and the V segment lost 1 base, leaving 0 bases of the junction unmatched. Germline V lookup: CDR1 SGHTA, CDR2 FQGNSA. The CDR3 is 13 residues long. DNA of the CDR3: TGTGCCAGCAGCTTAGTAGCGGGGGATACGCAGTATTTT. The encoded protein is CASSLVAGDTQYF.

This clone was seen only once. The chain employs TRBV2 and TRBJ2-5, with D uncertain. The CDR3 consists of 11 residues. Germline V gene sequence: CDR1 SNHLY, CDR2 FYNNEI. Trimming removed 9 bases from V and 1 base from J, with 6 bases in between. CDR3 loop: CASQAQETQYF. DNA for the CDR3: TGTGCCAGTCAAGCCCAAGAGACCCAGTACTTC.

The V and J genes are TRBV4-1 and TRBJ2-7; TRBD1 agrees at 7 bases. Germline CDR1 reads MGHRA; CDR2 reads YSYEKL. The CDR3 loop spans 13 amino acids. J gave up 6 bases and V 6 bases, and 8 bases lay outside the gene matches. CDR3 DNA: TGCGCCAGCAGATCCCGACAGGGAACCGAGCAGTACTTC. Translated, it gives CASRSRQGTEQYF.

The chain has TRBV2 and TRBJ2-1; 7 bases map to TRBD1. This CDR3 has 14 amino acids. The germline gives CDR1 SNHLY, CDR2 FYNNEI. V was clipped by 10 bases and J by 7 bases; unmatched bases: 13. The CDR3 region has the DNA TGTGCCAAGATCGGACAGGCTCCCTTAAATGAGCAGTTCTTC. Its protein product is CAKIGQAPLNEQFF.